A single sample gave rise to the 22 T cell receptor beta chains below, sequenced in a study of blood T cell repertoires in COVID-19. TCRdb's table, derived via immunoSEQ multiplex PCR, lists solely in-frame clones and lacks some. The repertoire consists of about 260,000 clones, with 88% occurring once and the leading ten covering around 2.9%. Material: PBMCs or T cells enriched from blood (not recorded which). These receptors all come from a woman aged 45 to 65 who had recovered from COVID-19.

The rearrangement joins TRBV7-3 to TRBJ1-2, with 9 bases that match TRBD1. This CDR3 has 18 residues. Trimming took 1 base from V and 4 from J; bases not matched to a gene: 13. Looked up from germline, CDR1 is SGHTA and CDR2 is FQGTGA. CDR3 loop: CASSLSYWTGAQCYGYTF. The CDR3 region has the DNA TGTGCCAGCAGCTTAAGTTACTGGACAGGGGCCCAGTGCTATGGCTACACCTTC.

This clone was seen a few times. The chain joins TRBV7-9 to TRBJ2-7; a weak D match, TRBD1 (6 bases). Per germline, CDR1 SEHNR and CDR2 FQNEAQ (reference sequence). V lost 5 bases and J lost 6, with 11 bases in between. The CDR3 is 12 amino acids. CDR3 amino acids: CASSPDRSEQYF. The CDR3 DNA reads TGTGCCAGCAGCCCAGACAGGTCCGAGCAGTACTTC. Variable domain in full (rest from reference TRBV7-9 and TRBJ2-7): DTGVSQNPRHKITKRGQNVTFRCDPISEHNRLYWYRQTLGQGPEFLTYFQNEAQLEKSRLLSDRFSAERPKGSFSTLEIQRTEQGDSAMYLCASSPDRSEQYFGPGTRLTVT.

As DNA, the CDR3 is TGTGCCAGCAGCCCGACAAGCCAAGATACGCAGTATTTT. Translated, it gives CASSPTSQDTQYF. V gene TRBV6-4 combines with J gene TRBJ2-3; D not certain. CDR1 is MRHNA, CDR2 SNTAGT, per germline. The germline V and J ends were trimmed by 6 bases and 5 bases, with 12 bases remaining between them. The CDR3 contains 13 residues.

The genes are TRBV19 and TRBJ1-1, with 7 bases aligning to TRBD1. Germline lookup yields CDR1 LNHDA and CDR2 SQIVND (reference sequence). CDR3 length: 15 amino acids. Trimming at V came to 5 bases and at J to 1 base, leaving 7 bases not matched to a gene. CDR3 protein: CASSETGVGNTEAFF. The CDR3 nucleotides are TGTGCCAGTAGTGAAACAGGGGTCGGGAACACTGAAGCTTTCTTT.

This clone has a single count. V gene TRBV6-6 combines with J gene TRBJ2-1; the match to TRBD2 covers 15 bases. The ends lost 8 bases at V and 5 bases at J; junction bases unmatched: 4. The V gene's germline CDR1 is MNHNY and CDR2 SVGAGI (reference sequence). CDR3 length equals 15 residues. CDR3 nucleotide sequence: TGTGCCAGCCGGACTAGCGGGAGGGTAGACAATGAGCAGTTCTTC. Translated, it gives CASRTSGRVDNEQFF.

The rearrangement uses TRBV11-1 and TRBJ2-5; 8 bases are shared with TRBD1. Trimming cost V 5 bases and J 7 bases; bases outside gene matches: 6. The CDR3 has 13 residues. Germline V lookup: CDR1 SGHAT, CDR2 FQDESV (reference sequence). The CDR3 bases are TGTGCCAGCAGCCCCACCGACAGGGGGACCCAGTACTTC. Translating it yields CASSPTDRGTQYF.

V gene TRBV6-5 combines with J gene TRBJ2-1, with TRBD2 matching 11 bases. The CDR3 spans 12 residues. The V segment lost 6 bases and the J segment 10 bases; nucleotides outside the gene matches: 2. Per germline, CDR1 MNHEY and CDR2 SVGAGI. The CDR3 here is CASRVAGGEQFF. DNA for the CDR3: TGTGCCAGCAGGGTAGCGGGAGGGGAGCAGTTCTTC.

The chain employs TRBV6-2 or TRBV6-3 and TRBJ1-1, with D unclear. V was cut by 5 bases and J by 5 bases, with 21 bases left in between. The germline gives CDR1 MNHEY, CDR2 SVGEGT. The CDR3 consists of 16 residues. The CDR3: CASSGRLAGRTTEAFF. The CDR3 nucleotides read TGTGCCAGCAGTGGACGCCTCGCGGGAAGGACGACTGAAGCTTTCTTT.

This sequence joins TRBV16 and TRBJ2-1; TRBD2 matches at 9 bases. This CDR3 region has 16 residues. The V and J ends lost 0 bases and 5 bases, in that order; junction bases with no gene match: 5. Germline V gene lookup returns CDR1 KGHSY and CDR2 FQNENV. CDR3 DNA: TGTGCCAGCAGCCAATCGCTGAGACTAGCGGACAATGAGCAGTTCTTC. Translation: CASSQSLRLADNEQFF. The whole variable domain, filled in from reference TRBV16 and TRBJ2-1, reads GEEVAQTPKHLVRGEGQKAKLYCAPIKGHSYVFWYQQVLKNEFKFLISFQNENVFDETGMPKERFSAKCLPNSPCSLEIQATKLEDSAVYFCASSQSLRLADNEQFFGPGTRLTVL.

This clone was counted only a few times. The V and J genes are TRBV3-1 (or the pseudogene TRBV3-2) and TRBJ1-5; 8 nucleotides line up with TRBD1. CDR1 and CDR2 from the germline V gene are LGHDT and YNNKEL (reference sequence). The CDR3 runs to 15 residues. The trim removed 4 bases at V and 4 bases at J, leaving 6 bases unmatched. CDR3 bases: TGTGCCAGCAGCCGGACAGGGTTTGGGAATCAGCCCCAGCATTTT. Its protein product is CASSRTGFGNQPQHF.

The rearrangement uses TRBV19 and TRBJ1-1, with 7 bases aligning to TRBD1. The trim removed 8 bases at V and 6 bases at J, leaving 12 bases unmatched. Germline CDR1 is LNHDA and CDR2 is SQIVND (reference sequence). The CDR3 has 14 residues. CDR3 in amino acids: CASAQTDRVPEAFF. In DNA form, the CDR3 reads TGTGCCAGTGCTCAAACCGACAGGGTTCCTGAAGCTTTCTTT.

The CDR3 coding sequence is TGCGCCAGCACGACGGACAGACACATGAACACTGAAGCTTTCTTT. As protein: CASTTDRHMNTEAFF. The chain has TRBV5-1 and TRBJ1-1; D possibly corresponds to TRBD1 (6 bases). Per germline, CDR1 SGHRS and CDR2 YFSETQ. CDR3 size: 15 residues. Deletions cut 6 bases from V and 0 bases from J, with 15 bases between. The entire variable domain, with the rest obtained from reference TRBV5-1 and TRBJ1-1, is as follows: KAGVTQTPRYLIKTRGQQVTLSCSPISGHRSVSWYQQTPGQGLQFLFEYFSETQRNKGNFPGRFSGRQFSNSRSEMNVSTLELGDSALYLCASTTDRHMNTEAFFGQGTRLTVV.

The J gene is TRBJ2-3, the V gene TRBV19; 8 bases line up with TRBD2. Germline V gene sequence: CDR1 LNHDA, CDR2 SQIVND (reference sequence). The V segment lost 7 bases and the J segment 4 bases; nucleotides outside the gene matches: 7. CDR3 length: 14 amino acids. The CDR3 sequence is CASKAEAGADTQYF. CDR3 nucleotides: TGTGCCAGTAAAGCAGAAGCGGGAGCAGATACGCAGTATTTT. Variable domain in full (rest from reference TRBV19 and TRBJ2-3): DGGITQSPKYLFRKEGQNVTLSCEQNLNHDAMYWYRQDPGQGLRLIYYSQIVNDFQKGDIAEGYSVSREKKESFPLTVTSAQKNPTAFYLCASKAEAGADTQYFGPGTRLTVL.

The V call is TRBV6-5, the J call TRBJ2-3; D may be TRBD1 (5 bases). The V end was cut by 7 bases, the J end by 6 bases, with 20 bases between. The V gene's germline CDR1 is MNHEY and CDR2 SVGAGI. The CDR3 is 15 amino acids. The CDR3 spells CASTPQGAQFDTQYF. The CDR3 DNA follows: TGTGCCAGCACTCCGCAAGGGGCCCAATTCGATACGCAGTATTTT.

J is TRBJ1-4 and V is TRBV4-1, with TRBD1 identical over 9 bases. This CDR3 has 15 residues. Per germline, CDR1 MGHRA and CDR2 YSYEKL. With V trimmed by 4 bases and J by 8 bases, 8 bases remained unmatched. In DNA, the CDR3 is TGCGCCAGCAGCCGTCCCGGGACAGGGAGCGAAAAACTGTTTTTT. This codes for CASSRPGTGSEKLFF.

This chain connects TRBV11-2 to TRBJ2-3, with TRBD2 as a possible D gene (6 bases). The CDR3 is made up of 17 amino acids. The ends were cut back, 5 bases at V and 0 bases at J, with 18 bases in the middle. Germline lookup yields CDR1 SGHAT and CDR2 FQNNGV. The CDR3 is CASSDTGLSSSTDTQYF. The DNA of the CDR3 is TGTGCCAGCAGCGACACGGGACTTTCATCTAGCACAGATACGCAGTATTTT.

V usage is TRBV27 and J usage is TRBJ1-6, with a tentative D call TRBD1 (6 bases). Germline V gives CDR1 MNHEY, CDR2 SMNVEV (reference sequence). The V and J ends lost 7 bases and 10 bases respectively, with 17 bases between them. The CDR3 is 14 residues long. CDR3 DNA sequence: TGTGCCAGCACGACAAAACAGGGTCAGTCACCCCTCCACTTT. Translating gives CASTTKQGQSPLHF.

The DNA for the CDR3 is TGTGCCAGCAGTTTCGGGACACCACGCCTTAACTATGGCTACACCTTC. The encoded protein is CASSFGTPRLNYGYTF. The chain uses TRBV28 and TRBJ1-2, with D possibly TRBD1 on 6 matching bases. Trimming removed 3 bases from V and 1 base from J, with 15 bases in between. Germline loops: CDR1 MDHEN, CDR2 SYDVKM. The CDR3 spans 16 residues.

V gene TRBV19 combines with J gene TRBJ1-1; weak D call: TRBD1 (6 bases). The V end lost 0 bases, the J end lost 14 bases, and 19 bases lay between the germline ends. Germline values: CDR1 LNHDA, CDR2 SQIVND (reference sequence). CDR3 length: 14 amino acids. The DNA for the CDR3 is TGTGCCAGTAGTATAGAAGGGGGACGGCCCCAGTCATTCTTT. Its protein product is CASSIEGGRPQSFF.

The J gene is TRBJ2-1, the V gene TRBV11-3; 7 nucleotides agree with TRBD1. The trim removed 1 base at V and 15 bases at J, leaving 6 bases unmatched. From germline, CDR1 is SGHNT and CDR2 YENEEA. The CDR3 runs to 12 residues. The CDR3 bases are TGTGCCAGCAGCTTAGGGGGGACAGCCCTGTTCTTC. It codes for CASSLGGTALFF.

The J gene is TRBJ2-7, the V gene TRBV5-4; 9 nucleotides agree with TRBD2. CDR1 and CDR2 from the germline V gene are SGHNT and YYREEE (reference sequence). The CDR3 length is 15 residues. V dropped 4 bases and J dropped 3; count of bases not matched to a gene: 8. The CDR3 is CASSAGSREGYEQYF. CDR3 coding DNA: TGTGCCAGCAGCGCCGGGTCGCGGGAGGGCTACGAGCAGTACTTC.

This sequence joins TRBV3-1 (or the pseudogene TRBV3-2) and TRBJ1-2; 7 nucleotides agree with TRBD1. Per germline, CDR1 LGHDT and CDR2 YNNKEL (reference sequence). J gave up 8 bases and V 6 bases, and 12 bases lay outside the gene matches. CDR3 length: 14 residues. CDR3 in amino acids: CASSRQGAQGGYTF. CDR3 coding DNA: TGTGCCAGCAGTCGACAGGGAGCGCAGGGGGGCTACACCTTC.